The 30 T cell receptor beta chains presented below share a single source sample, sequenced in a study of memory CD8 T cells in hepatitis C reinfection. Sequencing used immunoSEQ multiplex PCR; TCRdb keeps in-frame clones, though not all of them. The data hold about 46,000 clones, with roughly 89% observed a single time. The time point is: late/post reinfection, 12 to 24 weeks after detection. The sorted cells went straight to TCR sequencing with no prior in vitro expansion. Input material: naive CD8+ T cells sorted from blood. These receptor sequences come from a man in his late teens or twenties with hepatitis C virus infection.

CDR3 DNA sequence: TGTGCCAGCAGCTTAGCTGGAGGTTCCGTTAATGAAAAACTGTTTTTT. It yields the protein CASSLAGGSVNEKLFF. The chain links TRBV7-9 to TRBJ1-4; D is uncertain. With 0 bases removed from V and 4 bases from J, the gap between germline ends came to 12 bases. There are 16 residues in the CDR3. Per germline, CDR1 SEHNR and CDR2 FQNEAQ (reference sequence). Variable domain in full (rest from reference TRBV7-9 and TRBJ1-4): DTGVSQNPRHKITKRGQNVTFRCDPISEHNRLYWYRQTLGQGPEFLTYFQNEAQLEKSRLLSDRFSAERPKGSFSTLEIQRTEQGDSAMYLCASSLAGGSVNEKLFFGSGTQLSVL.

This clone was seen a handful of times. This chain joins TRBV6-5 and TRBJ1-2, with 7 bases lining up with TRBD1. The CDR3 extends over 13 amino acids. The V gene's germline CDR1 is MNHEY and CDR2 SVGAGI. The V and J ends lost 11 bases and 10 bases, in that order; junction bases with no gene match: 16. The DNA for the CDR3 is TGTGCCGCGTCCGCCTCCGGGACAGACTACTACACCTTC. Amino acids: CAASASGTDYYTF.

This clone showed up just a few times. The CDR3 is CASSSTGSNQPQHF. As DNA, the CDR3 is TGTGCCAGCAGCTCGACAGGGAGCAATCAGCCCCAGCATTTT. V and J are TRBV7-9 and TRBJ1-5; 7 bases line up with TRBD1. Germline V CDR1 and CDR2: SEHNR, FQNEAQ (reference sequence). CDR3 length: 14 amino acids. V shed 4 bases and J 1 base; nucleotides not matched to a gene: 1.

The gene calls are TRBV6-1 and TRBJ1-1; D might be TRBD1 (6 bases). Germline V lookup: CDR1 MNHNS, CDR2 SASEGT. Trimming left V 6 bases short and J 5 bases short, with 13 bases between. This CDR3 comprises 13 residues. The CDR3 spells CASRGRGRTEAFF. CDR3 coding DNA: TGTGCCAGCAGGGGCAGGGGAAGAACTGAAGCTTTCTTT.

V and J are TRBV11-2 and TRBJ1-4; D remains ambiguous. This CDR3 has 14 amino acids. Looked up from germline, CDR1 is SGHAT and CDR2 is FQNNGV. V was clipped by 3 bases and J by 7 bases, with 12 bases between them. The CDR3 DNA is TGTGCCAGCAGCTTCACTAACTCGGGTGAAAAACTGTTTTTT. This encodes CASSFTNSGEKLFF. Filled out from reference TRBV11-2 and TRBJ1-4, the complete variable domain reads EAGVAQSPRYKIIEKRQSVAFWCNPISGHATLYWYQQILGQGPKLLIQFQNNGVVDDSQLPKDRFSAERLKGVDSTLKIQPAKLEDSAVYLCASSFTNSGEKLFFGSGTQLSVL.

The rearrangement joins TRBV2 to TRBJ1-2; D gene uncertain. The germline gives CDR1 SNHLY, CDR2 FYNNEI. The CDR3 is 14 amino acids. Trimming took off 7 bases at V and 3 bases at J, with 15 bases between the two ends. This chain's CDR3 is CASTGVRRDYGYTF. The DNA of the CDR3 is TGTGCCAGCACCGGGGTTAGGCGAGACTATGGCTACACCTTC.

The rearrangement joins TRBV4-1 to TRBJ1-1; 10 bases align to TRBD1. The CDR3 contains 13 residues. The germline gives CDR1 MGHRA, CDR2 YSYEKL. J lost 12 bases, V lost 3 bases, and 7 bases had no gene match. Here the CDR3 DNA reads TGCGCCAGCAGCCAGACAGGGGGCCCGGGAACTTTCTTT. Translation gives CASSQTGGPGTFF.

This chain links TRBV7-2 with TRBJ2-1, with 10 nucleotides matching TRBD2. Trimming removed 4 bases from V and 9 bases from J; junction bases left unmatched: 3. This CDR3 spans 13 amino acids. Germline loops: CDR1 SGHTA, CDR2 FQGNSA. The CDR3 here is CASSWGLASEQFF. CDR3 sequence (DNA): TGTGCCAGCAGCTGGGGACTAGCGAGTGAGCAGTTCTTC.

The V gene is TRBV5-6, the J gene TRBJ2-1; no definite D call. Trimming left V 0 bases short and J 8 bases short, with 9 bases between. The CDR3 consists of 13 residues. CDR1 is SGHDT and CDR2 is YYEEEE in the germline V gene. The CDR3 DNA sequence: TGTGCCAGCAGCTTGGCCGAGGTTGATGAGCAGTTCTTC. This translates into CASSLAEVDEQFF. Combining the CDR3 with reference TRBV5-6 and TRBJ2-1 gives the whole variable domain DAGVTQSPTHLIKTRGQQVTLRCSPKSGHDTVSWYQQALGQGPQFIFQYYEEEERQRGNFPDRFSGHQFPNYSSELNVNALLLGDSALYLCASSLAEVDEQFFGPGTRLTVL.

The CDR3 bases are TGTGCCAGCAGCTCTACAGGGATAGGGGCCAACGTCCTGACTTTC. It translates to CASSSTGIGANVLTF. This chain connects TRBV28 to TRBJ2-6; D is perhaps TRBD1 (6 bases). Germline V CDR1 and CDR2: MDHEN, SYDVKM. This CDR3 is built from 15 residues. Trimming took 6 bases from V and 4 from J, leaving 13 bases between them. The full variable domain, completed using reference TRBV28 and TRBJ2-6, is DVKVTQSSRYLVKRTGEKVFLECVQDMDHENMFWYRQDPGLGLRLIYFSYDVKMKEKGDIPEGYSVSREKKERFSLILESASTNQTSMYLCASSSTGIGANVLTFGAGSRLTVL.

This CDR3 is CASSGLAGYTGELFF. The DNA for the CDR3 is TGTGCCAGCAGTGGACTAGCGGGGTACACCGGGGAGCTGTTTTTT. The chain links TRBV6-6 to TRBJ2-2, with 12 bases that match TRBD2. The CDR3 loop spans 15 amino acids. With V trimmed by 5 bases and J by 3 bases, 1 base remained unmatched. Germline-derived CDR1 and CDR2 are MNHNY and SVGAGI (reference sequence).

V usage is TRBV2 and J usage is TRBJ2-7; possible D gene TRBD1, 6 bases. From germline, CDR1 is SNHLY and CDR2 FYNNEI. This CDR3 has 13 amino acids. Trimming removed 3 bases from V and 2 bases from J, with 8 bases in between. CDR3 sequence reads: CASSDGQTYEQYF. As DNA, the CDR3 is TGTGCCAGCAGTGACGGACAGACCTACGAGCAGTACTTC.

The chain links TRBV19 to TRBJ2-3; weak D call: TRBD1 (6 bases). Germline lookup yields CDR1 LNHDA and CDR2 SQIVND (reference sequence). V shed 3 bases and J shed 0 bases, with 13 bases lying between them. The CDR3 contains 16 residues. The chain's CDR3 is CASSMRGISSTDTQYF. The CDR3 nucleotides read TGTGCCAGTAGTATGAGGGGGATATCTAGCACAGATACGCAGTATTTT.

This clone was seen only once. The chain couples TRBV7-9 to TRBJ2-1, with 15 bases that match TRBD2. The trim removed 3 bases at V and 9 bases at J, leaving 9 bases unmatched. There are 17 residues in the CDR3. The germline V gene encodes CDR1 SEHNR and CDR2 FQNEAQ (reference sequence). The CDR3 nucleotides are TGTGCCAGCAGCTTCTGGGAGGGACTAGCGGGAGGAGGTGAGCAGTTCTTC. Encoded protein: CASSFWEGLAGGGEQFF.

The gene calls are TRBV29-1 and TRBJ2-3; perhaps TRBD1 as D (6 bases). Trimming took 8 bases from V and 2 from J, leaving 20 bases between them. CDR1 SQVTM and CDR2 ANQGSEA come from the germline V gene. The CDR3 is 15 residues long. The CDR3 loop is CSFARTGTPTDTQYF. The CDR3 DNA reads TGCAGCTTCGCCCGAACCGGGACACCCACAGATACGCAGTATTTT.

The V and J genes are TRBV5-4 and TRBJ1-1, with D perhaps matching TRBD1 (5 bases). With 4 bases removed from V and 4 bases from J, the gap between germline ends came to 17 bases. CDR3 length equals 15 residues. The germline V gene has CDR1 SGHNT and CDR2 YYREEE (reference sequence). The CDR3 protein is CASSEEGRLGTEAFF. DNA for the CDR3: TGTGCCAGCAGCGAGGAGGGACGCCTGGGCACTGAAGCTTTCTTT.

The chain is built from TRBV11-3 and TRBJ2-1, with 7 bases identical to TRBD2. The V and J ends lost 1 base and 9 bases, in that order; junction bases with no gene match: 3. This CDR3 spans 13 amino acids. CDR1 and CDR2 from the germline V gene are SGHNT and YENEEA. The CDR3 coding sequence is TGTGCCAGCAGCTTAGGGTGGGGGGGTGAGCAGTTCTTC. This translates into CASSLGWGGEQFF.

The V call is TRBV7-9, the J call TRBJ1-2, with D maybe TRBD1 (6 bases). The V end was cut by 5 bases, the J end by 2 bases, with 18 bases between. The CDR3 sequence is 16 residues long. The germline V gene has CDR1 SEHNR and CDR2 FQNEAQ (reference sequence). CDR3 residues: CASSRFGQPENYGYTF. CDR3 bases: TGTGCCAGCAGCCGTTTCGGACAGCCCGAAAACTATGGCTACACCTTC.

CDR3 residues: CASSQDPTYEQYF. The DNA for the CDR3 is TGTGCCAGCAGCCAAGATCCTACCTACGAGCAGTACTTC. V gene TRBV4-2 combines with J gene TRBJ2-7; no reliable D call. This CDR3 contains 13 residues. Trimming pared 0 bases from V and 2 bases from J, leaving 5 bases between. From germline, CDR1 is LGHNA and CDR2 YNFKEQ.

The J gene is TRBJ1-3, the V gene TRBV2; maybe TRBD1 (5 bases). The CDR3 consists of 15 residues. Per the germline V gene, CDR1 is SNHLY and CDR2 is FYNNEI. V was cut by 3 bases and J by 0 bases, with 9 bases left in between. CDR3 DNA sequence: TGTGCCAGCAGTGAGGGGCAGGCCTCTGGAAACACCATATATTTT. As protein: CASSEGQASGNTIYF.

The rearrangement links TRBV6-5 to TRBJ2-1; weak D call: TRBD1 (5 bases). Per the germline V gene, CDR1 is MNHEY and CDR2 is SVGAGI. CDR3 length equals 14 residues. The V end lost 0 bases, the J end lost 6 bases, and 9 bases lay between the germline ends. In DNA, the CDR3 is TGTGCCAGCAGTTACTCAGGGGCTTCCAATGAGCAGTTCTTC. Protein sequence: CASSYSGASNEQFF.

The V and J genes are TRBV7-2 and TRBJ2-3; 7 bases fit TRBD2. The germline V gene encodes CDR1 SGHTA and CDR2 FQGNSA. The CDR3 is 15 residues long. J gave up 0 bases and V 3 bases, and 3 bases lay outside the gene matches. The CDR3 protein is CASSLGGTSTDTQYF. Here the CDR3 DNA reads TGTGCCAGCAGCTTGGGAGGGACTAGCACAGATACGCAGTATTTT.

Note on this clone: A read error may account for a junction end that differs from germline. The chain combines TRBV2 with TRBJ2-1; D not certain. The V gene's germline CDR1 is SNHLY and CDR2 FYNNEI. This CDR3 comprises 16 residues. Written as DNA, the CDR3 is TGTGCCAGCAGGGAAGAGGTGGCTTTAGACTTGGGTGAGCAGTTCTTC. Amino acid sequence: CASREEVALDLGEQFF.

The chain recombines TRBV5-5 with TRBJ2-5; no firm D call. The end of the DNA is better explained by TRBJ2-7, so the J call may be wrong. There are 12 residues in the CDR3. CDR1 is SGHKS, CDR2 YYEKEE, per germline (reference sequence). CDR3 loop: CASSLASYEQYF. CDR3 nucleotides: TGTGCCAGCAGCTTGGCCTCCTACGAGCAGTACTTC.

The chain employs TRBV2 and TRBJ2-2, with 10 positions matching TRBD1. CDR3 size: 14 residues. Trimming removed 6 bases from V and 6 bases from J; junction bases left unmatched: 4. Per germline, CDR1 SNHLY and CDR2 FYNNEI. CDR3 sequence reads: CASRDRGFAGELFF. CDR3 DNA: TGTGCCAGCAGGGACAGGGGGTTCGCCGGGGAGCTGTTTTTT.

Concerning this clone: The missing conserved phenylalanine or tryptophan at the end of this CDR3 makes a read error likely. No DNA is shown, since the ends of the CDR3 on it are uncertain; the CDR3 is the one TCRdb lists. This chain links TRBV5-4 with TRBJ2-7; the tabulated D call, TRBD1, remains unverified against the DNA. The CDR3 is 14 residues long, ends included. Per germline, CDR1 SGHNT and CDR2 YYREEE (reference sequence). CDR3 loop: CASSPDRGFPRVYL.

The chain has TRBV6-1 and TRBJ2-7; 16 positions match TRBD2. Germline CDR1 MNHNS, CDR2 SASEGT. The CDR3 length is 14 residues. Trimming took 6 bases from V and 13 from J; bases not matched to a gene: 9. As DNA, the CDR3 is TGTGCCAGCAGACTCGGGACTAGCGGGGGGGCCTTATACGTC. Its protein product is CASRLGTSGGALYV.

The chain uses TRBV27 and TRBJ2-1, with D possibly matching TRBD2 (5 bases). V was clipped by 2 bases and J by 9 bases, with 14 bases between them. In germline, CDR1 is MNHEY, CDR2 SMNVEV (reference sequence). The CDR3 runs 14 residues. The CDR3 loop is CASSLEGYDAEQFF. CDR3 DNA: TGTGCCAGCAGTTTAGAGGGTTATGATGCTGAGCAGTTCTTC.

This chain links TRBV27 with TRBJ1-4, with 10 bases that match TRBD1. Unmatched junction bases numbered 8, after V lost 2 bases and J lost 8 bases. Germline CDR1 MNHEY, CDR2 SMNVEV (reference sequence). The CDR3 length is 16 residues. The CDR3 here is CASSLGPDRGGEKLFF. Written as DNA, the CDR3 is TGTGCCAGCAGTTTAGGGCCGGACAGGGGGGGAGAAAAACTGTTTTTT.

This clone came up a few times. In DNA form, the CDR3 reads TGCAGCGTTGAATCGGGGGACGAGCAGTACTTC. This gives the protein CSVESGDEQYF. This chain joins TRBV29-1 and TRBJ2-7; TRBD2 is a possible D gene (6 bases). The CDR3 covers 11 residues. Germline V CDR1 and CDR2: SQVTM, ANQGSEA. V dropped 2 bases and J dropped 5 bases, with 7 bases sitting between them.